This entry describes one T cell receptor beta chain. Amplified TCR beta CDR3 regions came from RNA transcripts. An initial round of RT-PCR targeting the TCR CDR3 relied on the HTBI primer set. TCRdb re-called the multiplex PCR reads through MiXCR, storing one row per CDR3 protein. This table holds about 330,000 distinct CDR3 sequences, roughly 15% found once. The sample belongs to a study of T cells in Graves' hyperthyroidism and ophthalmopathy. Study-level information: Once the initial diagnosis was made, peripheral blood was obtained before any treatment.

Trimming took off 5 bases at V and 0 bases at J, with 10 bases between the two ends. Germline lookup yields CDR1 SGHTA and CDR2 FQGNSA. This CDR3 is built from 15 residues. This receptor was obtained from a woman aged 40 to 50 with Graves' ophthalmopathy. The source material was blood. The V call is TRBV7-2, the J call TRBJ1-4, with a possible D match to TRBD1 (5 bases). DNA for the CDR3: TGTGCCAGCAGCATCCAGACAGCAACTAATGAAAAACTGTTTTTT. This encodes CASSIQTATNEKLFF.